These 13 T cell receptor beta chains were sequenced from one sample in a study of shared clonotypes between healthy human individuals. Profiling relied on immunoSEQ multiplex PCR, and the TCRdb table lists in-frame clones only, not all of them. The sample records approximately 740,000 clones, roughly 70% being singletons. Input material: memory CD4+ T cells sorted from blood. Specified subset: CD45RA-negative fraction. The receptors were gathered from a woman in her thirties in good health.

The chain combines TRBV19 with TRBJ2-7; 7 bases agree with TRBD2. After removal of 8 bases from V and 0 bases from J, the junction contained 10 bases not matched to a gene. Germline V lookup: CDR1 LNHDA, CDR2 SQIVND (reference sequence). There are 15 residues in the CDR3. CDR3 nucleotides: TGTGCCAGTCGAAGTGGAGCGGGAAGCTCCTACGAGCAGTACTTC. Residues: CASRSGAGSSYEQYF.

The V call is TRBV5-1, the J call TRBJ2-3, with TRBD1 as a possible D gene (5 bases). Germline V gene lookup returns CDR1 SGHRS and CDR2 YFSETQ. V was trimmed by 4 bases and J by 0 bases, leaving 15 bases between them. This CDR3 has 16 amino acids. The CDR3 spells CASSLGHRSSTDTQYF. In DNA form, the CDR3 reads TGCGCCAGCAGCCTGGGGCACCGTTCTAGCACAGATACGCAGTATTTT.

This clone was observed at least ten times. This chain links TRBV13 with TRBJ2-3, with 7 bases identical to TRBD2. The CDR3 is 16 amino acids. J gave up 3 bases and V 3 bases, and 9 bases lay outside the gene matches. Germline-derived CDR1 and CDR2 are PRHDT and FYEKMQ (reference sequence). In nucleotides, the CDR3 is TGTGCCAGCAGCTTCCCGAGGACTAGGGGAACAGATACGCAGTATTTT. Encoded protein: CASSFPRTRGTDTQYF.

This clone has just a few counts. The genes are TRBV28 and TRBJ1-1; 7 bases are a match to TRBD1. This CDR3 comprises 14 residues. Germline V CDR1 and CDR2: MDHEN, SYDVKM. With V trimmed by 7 bases and J by 4 bases, 9 bases remained unmatched. The CDR3 DNA is TGTGCCAGCAACCCGAAGAGGGGGCTCACTGAAGCTTTCTTT. Translation: CASNPKRGLTEAFF.

This clone was picked up one time. A read error may explain this, as a much larger clone is one base away. This chain uses TRBV7-9 with TRBJ2-7, with D possibly TRBD2 on 6 matching bases. The CDR3 runs 13 residues. Trimming stripped 5 bases from V and 2 bases from J, with 10 bases between. Germline V gene lookup returns CDR1 SEHNR and CDR2 FQNEAQ (reference sequence). CDR3 DNA: TGTGCCAGCAGCCGCGGGACGACCTACGAGCAGTACTTC. Translation: CASSRGTTYEQYF.

The chain recombines TRBV10-3 with TRBJ2-7; a possible D gene is TRBD2 (5 bases). This CDR3 is built from 11 residues. Germline V CDR1 and CDR2: ENHRY, SYGVKD. Trimming pared 2 bases from V and 9 bases from J, leaving 8 bases between. The CDR3 DNA is TGTGCCATCAGTGAGAACCGGGGGCAGTACTTC. Its protein is CAISENRGQYF.

The chain uses TRBV18 and TRBJ2-5, with unresolved D. This CDR3 region has 12 residues. Germline assignment: CDR1 KGHSH and CDR2 LQKENI. V was pared by 5 bases and J by 5 bases, with 9 bases between. The CDR3 loop reads CASSALGETQYF. The DNA of the CDR3 is TGTGCCAGCTCAGCCCTCGGTGAGACCCAGTACTTC.

The rearrangement joins TRBV2 to TRBJ2-2; D gene uncertain. This CDR3 has 14 residues. Between the trimmed V and J ends, which lost 7 bases and 1 base, there was a span of 10 bases. In germline, CDR1 is SNHLY, CDR2 FYNNEI. The CDR3, as DNA: TGTGCCAGCATATATAGGCGGAACACCGGGGAGCTGTTTTTT. Protein: CASIYRRNTGELFF.

The chain recombines TRBV18 with TRBJ1-2; 10 nucleotides align to TRBD1. This CDR3 has 15 residues. Germline V gene data show CDR1 as KGHSH and CDR2 as LQKENI. The junction had 6 bases not matched to a gene; V was cut back by 0 bases and J by 8 bases. The CDR3 reads CASSPPSTGGRGYTF. The DNA of the CDR3 is TGTGCCAGCTCACCACCGTCGACAGGGGGCAGGGGCTACACCTTC.

The chain recombines TRBV7-8 with TRBJ2-7; D uncertain. Germline loops: CDR1 SGHVS, CDR2 FQNEAQ. Trimming removed 1 base at V and 8 bases at J, with 9 bases between. CDR3 length: 12 residues. CDR3: CASSLGGVQQYF. The CDR3, as DNA: TGTGCCAGCAGCTTAGGTGGGGTACAGCAGTACTTC.

This clone has at least ten counts. J is TRBJ2-7 and V is TRBV28; D could derive from TRBD1 or TRBD2 (5 bases each). V lost 7 bases and J 5 bases, leaving 15 bases between the germline ends. The CDR3 loop spans 13 amino acids. Germline CDR1 reads MDHEN; CDR2 reads SYDVKM. The CDR3 loop is CASTGTVSDEQYF. CDR3 sequence (DNA): TGTGCCAGCACCGGGACCGTTAGTGACGAGCAGTACTTC.

For the CDR3, the DNA is TGTGCCAGCAGTTACACTTCCGGGACAGGGGCTGGCTACACCTTC. It codes for CASSYTSGTGAGYTF. The chain couples TRBV6-5 to TRBJ1-2; TRBD1 matches at 10 bases. The CDR3 covers 15 residues. V dropped 2 bases and J dropped 7; count of bases not matched to a gene: 7. Germline V gene lookup returns CDR1 MNHEY and CDR2 SVGAGI.

V and J are TRBV7-9 and TRBJ1-5, with no clear D. The germline V gene encodes CDR1 SEHNR and CDR2 FQNEAQ (reference sequence). The CDR3 is made up of 14 amino acids. V was trimmed by 1 base and J by 7 bases, leaving 11 bases between them. CDR3 loop: CASSLVGSEQPQHF. Written as DNA, the CDR3 is TGTGCCAGCAGCTTAGTAGGAAGTGAACAGCCCCAGCATTTT.